The clone carrying this T cell receptor (beta chain) was counted many times. Its specificity is unknown. The data belong to a study of breast tumors, draining lymph nodes, adjacent tissues. Axillary draining lymph nodes of breast cancer patients supplied the node samples. In TCRdb, the multiplex PCR reads were re-called with MiXCR into one record per CDR3 protein. The profile shows 85,000 to 120,000 distinct CDR3 sequences, less than 40% of them singletons. The CDR3 is 19 residues long. Germline CDR1 SGHTA, CDR2 FQGNSA. V shed 1 base and J 0 bases; nucleotides not matched to a gene: 12. General study results and limits: Tumor TCR diversity was below lymph nodes but above nontumor tissue. Tumor and nontumor repertoires were significantly more similar in luminal-like than in basal-like breast cancer. Data only fit, rather than demonstrated, lymph node origin of most tumor T cells. Data fit most tumor T cells coming from lymph node, expanding in tumor.

The V and J genes are TRBV7-2 and TRBJ2-3, with 8 bases lining up with TRBD2. Sequenced input: axillary lymph node tissue. The origin of this receptor is a female donor with breast cancer. Some clones in this sample may be carry-over from other donors' samples. CDR3 residues: CASSLELGTGGPSTDTQYF. In DNA form, the CDR3 reads TGTGCCAGCAGCTTAGAGCTAGGGACGGGGGGGCCGAGCACAGATACGCAGTATTTT. The entire variable domain, with the rest obtained from reference TRBV7-2 and TRBJ2-3, is as follows: GAGVSQSPSNKVTEKGKDVELRCDPISGHTALYWYRQSLGQGLEFLIYFQGNSAPDKSGLPSDRFSAERTGGSVSTLTIQRTQQEDSAVYLCASSLELGTGGPSTDTQYFGPGTRLTVL.